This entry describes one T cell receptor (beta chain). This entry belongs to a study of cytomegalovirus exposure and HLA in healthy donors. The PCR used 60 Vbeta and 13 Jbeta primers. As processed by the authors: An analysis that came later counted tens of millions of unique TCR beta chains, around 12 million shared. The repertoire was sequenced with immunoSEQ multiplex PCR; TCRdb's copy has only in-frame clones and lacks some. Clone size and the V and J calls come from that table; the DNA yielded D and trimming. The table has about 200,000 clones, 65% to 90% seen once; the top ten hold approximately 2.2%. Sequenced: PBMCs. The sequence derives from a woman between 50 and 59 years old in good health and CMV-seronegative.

The CDR3 is CAWSVQWTGANEQFF. CDR3 DNA sequence: TGTGCCTGGAGTGTACAATGGACAGGAGCCAATGAGCAGTTCTTC. The chain employs TRBV30 and TRBJ2-1, with 7 bases fitting TRBD1. J gave up 6 bases and V 0 bases, and 8 bases lay outside the gene matches. Looked up from germline, CDR1 is GTSNPN and CDR2 is SVGIG (reference sequence). This CDR3 contains 15 residues.